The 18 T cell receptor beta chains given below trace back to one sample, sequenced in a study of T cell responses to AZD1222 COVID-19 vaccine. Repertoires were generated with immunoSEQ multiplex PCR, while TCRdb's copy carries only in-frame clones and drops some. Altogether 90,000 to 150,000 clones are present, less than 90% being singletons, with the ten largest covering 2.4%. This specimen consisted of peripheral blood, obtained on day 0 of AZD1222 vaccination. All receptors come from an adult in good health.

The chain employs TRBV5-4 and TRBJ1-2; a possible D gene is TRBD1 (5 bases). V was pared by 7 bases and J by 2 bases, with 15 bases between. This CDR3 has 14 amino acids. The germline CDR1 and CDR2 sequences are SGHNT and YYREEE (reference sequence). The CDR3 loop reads CASGPGHLNYGYTF. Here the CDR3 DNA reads TGTGCCAGCGGCCCCGGACACCTCAACTATGGCTACACCTTC.

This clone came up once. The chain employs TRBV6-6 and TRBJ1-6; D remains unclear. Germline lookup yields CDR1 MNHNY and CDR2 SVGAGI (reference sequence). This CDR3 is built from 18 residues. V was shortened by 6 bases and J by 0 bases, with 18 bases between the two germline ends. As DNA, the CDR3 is TGTGCCAGCAGCCGACCGACGGCCAAAAGCTCCTATAATTCACCCCTCCACTTT. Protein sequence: CASSRPTAKSSYNSPLHF.

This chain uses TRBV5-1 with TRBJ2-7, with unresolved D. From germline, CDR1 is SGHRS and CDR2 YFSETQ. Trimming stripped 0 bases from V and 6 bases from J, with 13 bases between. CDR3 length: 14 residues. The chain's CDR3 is CASSLAMTAAEQYF. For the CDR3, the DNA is TGCGCCAGCAGCTTGGCCATGACTGCAGCCGAGCAGTACTTC.

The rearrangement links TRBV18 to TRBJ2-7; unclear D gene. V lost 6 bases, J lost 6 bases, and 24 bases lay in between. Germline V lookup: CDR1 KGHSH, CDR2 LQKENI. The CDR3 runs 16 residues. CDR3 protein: CASSPSAPVSSVEQYF. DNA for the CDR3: TGTGCCAGCTCGCCTTCAGCGCCAGTCTCGTCCGTCGAGCAGTACTTC.

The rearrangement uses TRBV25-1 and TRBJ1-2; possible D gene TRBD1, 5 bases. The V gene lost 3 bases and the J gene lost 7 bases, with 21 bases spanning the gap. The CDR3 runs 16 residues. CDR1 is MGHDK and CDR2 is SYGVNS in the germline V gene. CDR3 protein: CASSDPIGPGGSGYTF. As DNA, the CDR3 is TGTGCCAGCAGTGATCCTATTGGTCCGGGGGGAAGTGGCTACACCTTC.

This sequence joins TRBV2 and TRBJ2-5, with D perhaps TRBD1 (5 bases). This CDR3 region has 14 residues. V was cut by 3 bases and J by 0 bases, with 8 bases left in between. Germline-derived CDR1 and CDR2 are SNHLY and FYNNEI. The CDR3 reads CASSDAGNQETQYF. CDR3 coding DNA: TGTGCCAGCAGTGATGCAGGGAACCAAGAGACCCAGTACTTC.

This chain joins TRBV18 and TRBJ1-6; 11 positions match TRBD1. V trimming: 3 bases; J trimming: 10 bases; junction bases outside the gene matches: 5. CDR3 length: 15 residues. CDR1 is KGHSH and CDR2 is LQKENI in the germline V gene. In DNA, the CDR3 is TGTGCCAGCTCACCCGAGGGGACAGGGGGATCACCCCTCCACTTT. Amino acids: CASSPEGTGGSPLHF. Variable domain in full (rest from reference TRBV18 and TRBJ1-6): NAGVMQNPRHLVRRRGQEARLRCSPMKGHSHVYWYRQLPEEGLKFMVYLQKENIIDESGMPKERFSAEFPKEGPSILRIQQVVRGDSAAYFCASSPEGTGGSPLHFGNGTRLTVT.

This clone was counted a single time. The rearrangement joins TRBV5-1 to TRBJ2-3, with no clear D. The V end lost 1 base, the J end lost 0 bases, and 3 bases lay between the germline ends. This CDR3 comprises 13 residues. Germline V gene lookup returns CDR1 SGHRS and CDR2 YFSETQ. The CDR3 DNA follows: TGCGCCAGCAGCTTGACAAGCACAGATACGCAGTATTTT. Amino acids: CASSLTSTDTQYF.

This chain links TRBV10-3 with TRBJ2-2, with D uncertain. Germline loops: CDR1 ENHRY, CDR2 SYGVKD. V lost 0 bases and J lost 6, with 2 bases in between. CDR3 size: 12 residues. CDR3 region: CAISESAGELFF. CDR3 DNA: TGTGCCATCAGTGAGTCCGCCGGGGAGCTGTTTTTT.

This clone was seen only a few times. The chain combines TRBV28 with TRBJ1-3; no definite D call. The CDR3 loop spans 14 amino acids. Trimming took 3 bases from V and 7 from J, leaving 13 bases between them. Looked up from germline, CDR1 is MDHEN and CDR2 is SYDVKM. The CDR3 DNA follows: TGTGCCAGCAGTTTTAGTGACCGTCGGAACACCATATATTTT. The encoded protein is CASSFSDRRNTIYF.

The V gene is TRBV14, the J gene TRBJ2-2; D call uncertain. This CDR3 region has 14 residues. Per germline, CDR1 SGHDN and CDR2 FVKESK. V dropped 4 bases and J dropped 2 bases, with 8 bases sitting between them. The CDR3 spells CASSPSRNTGELFF. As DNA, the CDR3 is TGTGCCAGCAGCCCCTCCCGAAACACCGGGGAGCTGTTTTTT.

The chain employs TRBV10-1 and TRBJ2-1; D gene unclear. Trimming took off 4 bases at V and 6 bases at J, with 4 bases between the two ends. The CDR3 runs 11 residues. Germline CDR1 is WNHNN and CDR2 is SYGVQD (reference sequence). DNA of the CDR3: TGCGCCAGCAGTGGGAGCAATGAGCAGTTCTTC. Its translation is CASSGSNEQFF.

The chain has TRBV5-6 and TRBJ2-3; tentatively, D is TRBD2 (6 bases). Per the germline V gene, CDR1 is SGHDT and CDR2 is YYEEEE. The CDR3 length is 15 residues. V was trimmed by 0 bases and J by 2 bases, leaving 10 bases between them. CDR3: CASSLASVFTDTQYF. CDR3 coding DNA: TGTGCCAGCAGCTTGGCTAGCGTGTTCACAGATACGCAGTATTTT.

The DNA of the CDR3 is TGTGCCAGCAGTCCTAAGGGGGTTAGGACTTCTAGCACAGATACGCAGTATTTT. This gives the protein CASSPKGVRTSSTDTQYF. This chain joins TRBV27 and TRBJ2-3, with D tentatively TRBD1 (6 bases). V lost 5 bases to trimming and J lost 0 bases, with 21 bases between them. The V gene's germline CDR1 is MNHEY and CDR2 SMNVEV (reference sequence). This CDR3 has 18 residues.

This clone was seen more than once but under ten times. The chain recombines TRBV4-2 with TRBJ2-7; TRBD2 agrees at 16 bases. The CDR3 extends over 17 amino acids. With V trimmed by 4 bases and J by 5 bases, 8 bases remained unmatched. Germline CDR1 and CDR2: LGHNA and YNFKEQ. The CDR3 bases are TGTGCCAGCAGCCCCGGGACTAGCGGGAGGGGGAGGCACGAGCAGTACTTC. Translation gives CASSPGTSGRGRHEQYF.

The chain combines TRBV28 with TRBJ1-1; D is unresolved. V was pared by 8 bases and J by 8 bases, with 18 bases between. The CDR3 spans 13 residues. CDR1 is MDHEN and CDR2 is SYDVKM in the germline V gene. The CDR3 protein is CASSFRAPREAFF. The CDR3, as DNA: TGTGCCAGCTCCTTCCGGGCCCCACGGGAAGCTTTCTTT. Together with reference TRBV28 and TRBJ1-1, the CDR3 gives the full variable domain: DVKVTQSSRYLVKRTGEKVFLECVQDMDHENMFWYRQDPGLGLRLIYFSYDVKMKEKGDIPEGYSVSREKKERFSLILESASTNQTSMYLCASSFRAPREAFFGQGTRLTVV.

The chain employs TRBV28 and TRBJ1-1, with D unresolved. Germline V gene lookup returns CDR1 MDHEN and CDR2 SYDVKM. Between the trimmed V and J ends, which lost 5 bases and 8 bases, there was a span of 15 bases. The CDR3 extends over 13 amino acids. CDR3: CASSLTPEGEAFF. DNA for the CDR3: TGTGCCAGCAGTCTCACTCCCGAGGGCGAAGCTTTCTTT.

CDR3 sequence: CASSRDTGSVQYF. DNA for the CDR3: TGTGCCAGCAGCCGGGACACCGGTAGTGTGCAGTACTTC. The chain joins TRBV3-1 (or the pseudogene TRBV3-2) to TRBJ2-7; D perhaps matches TRBD1 (6 bases). CDR3 length: 13 residues. CDR1 is LGHDT and CDR2 is YNNKEL in the germline V gene (reference sequence). The V end was cut by 4 bases, the J end by 9 bases, with 16 bases between.